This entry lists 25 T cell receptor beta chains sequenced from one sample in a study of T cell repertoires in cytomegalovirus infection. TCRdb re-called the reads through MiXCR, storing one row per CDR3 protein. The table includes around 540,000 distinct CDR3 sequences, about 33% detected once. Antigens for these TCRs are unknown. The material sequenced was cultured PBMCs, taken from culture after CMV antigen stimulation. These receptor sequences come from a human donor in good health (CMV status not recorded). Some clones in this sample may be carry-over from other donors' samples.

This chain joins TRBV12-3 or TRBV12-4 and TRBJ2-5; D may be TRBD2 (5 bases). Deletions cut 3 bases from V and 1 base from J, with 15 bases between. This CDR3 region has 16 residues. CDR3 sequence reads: CASSLSHGGIQETQYF. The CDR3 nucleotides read TGTGCCAGCAGTTTGAGTCACGGAGGCATCCAAGAGACCCAGTACTTC.

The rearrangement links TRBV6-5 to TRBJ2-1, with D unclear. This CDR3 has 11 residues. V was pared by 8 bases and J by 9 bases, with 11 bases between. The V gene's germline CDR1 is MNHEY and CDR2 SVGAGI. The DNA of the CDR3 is TGTGCCAGCGGGTCCTGGATTGAGCAGTTCTTC. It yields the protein CASGSWIEQFF.

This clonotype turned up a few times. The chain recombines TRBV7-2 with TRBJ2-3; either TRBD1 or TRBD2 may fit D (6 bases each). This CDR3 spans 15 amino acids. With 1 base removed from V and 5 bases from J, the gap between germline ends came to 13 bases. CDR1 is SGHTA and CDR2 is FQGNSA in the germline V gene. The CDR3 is CASSLGPRGVDTQYF. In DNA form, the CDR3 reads TGTGCCAGCAGCTTAGGCCCTAGGGGGGTAGATACGCAGTATTTT.

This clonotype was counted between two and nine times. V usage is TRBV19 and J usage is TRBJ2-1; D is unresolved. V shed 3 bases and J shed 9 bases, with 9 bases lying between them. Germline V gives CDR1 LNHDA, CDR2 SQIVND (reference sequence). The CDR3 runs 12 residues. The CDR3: CASSIPAGEQFF. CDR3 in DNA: TGTGCCAGTAGTATCCCGGCAGGTGAGCAGTTCTTC.

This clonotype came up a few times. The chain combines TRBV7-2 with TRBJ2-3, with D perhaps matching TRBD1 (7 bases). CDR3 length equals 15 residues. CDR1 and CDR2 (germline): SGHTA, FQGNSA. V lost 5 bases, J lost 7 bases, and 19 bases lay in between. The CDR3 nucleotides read TGTGCCAGCAGCCCCCGACAGGGAGGCGTGAATACGCAGTATTTT. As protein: CASSPRQGGVNTQYF. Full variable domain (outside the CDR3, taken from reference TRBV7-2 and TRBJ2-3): GAGVSQSPSNKVTEKGKDVELRCDPISGHTALYWYRQSLGQGLEFLIYFQGNSAPDKSGLPSDRFSAERTGGSVSTLTIQRTQQEDSAVYLCASSPRQGGVNTQYFGPGTRLTVL.

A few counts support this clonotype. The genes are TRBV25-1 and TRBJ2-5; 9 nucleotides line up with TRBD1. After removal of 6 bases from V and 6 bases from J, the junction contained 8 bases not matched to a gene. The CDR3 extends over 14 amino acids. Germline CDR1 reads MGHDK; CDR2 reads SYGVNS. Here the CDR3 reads CASRRDRVAKTQYF. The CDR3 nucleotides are TGTGCCAGCAGACGGGACAGGGTGGCCAAGACCCAGTACTTC.

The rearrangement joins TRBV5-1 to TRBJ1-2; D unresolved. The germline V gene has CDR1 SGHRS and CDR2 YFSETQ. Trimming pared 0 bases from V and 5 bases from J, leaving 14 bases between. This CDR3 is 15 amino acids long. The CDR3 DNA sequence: TGCGCCAGCAGCTTGGACGCCAGAAGCTCTTATGGCTACACCTTC. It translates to CASSLDARSSYGYTF.

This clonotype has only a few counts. CDR3 protein: CASSLFSTEAFF. As DNA, the CDR3 is TGTGCCAGCAGCTTATTTAGCACTGAAGCTTTCTTT. The chain is built from TRBV7-9 and TRBJ1-1, with D unclear. The CDR3 is 12 amino acids. The ends were cut back, 2 bases at V and 4 bases at J, with 5 bases in the middle. The germline CDR1 and CDR2 sequences are SEHNR and FQNEAQ (reference sequence).

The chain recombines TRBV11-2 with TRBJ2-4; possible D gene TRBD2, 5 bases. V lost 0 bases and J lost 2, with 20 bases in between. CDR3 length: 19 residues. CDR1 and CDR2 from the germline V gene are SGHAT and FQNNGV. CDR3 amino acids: CASSLDGLEARVTKNIQYF. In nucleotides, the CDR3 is TGTGCCAGCAGCTTAGATGGGTTGGAGGCCCGGGTAACCAAAAACATTCAGTACTTC.

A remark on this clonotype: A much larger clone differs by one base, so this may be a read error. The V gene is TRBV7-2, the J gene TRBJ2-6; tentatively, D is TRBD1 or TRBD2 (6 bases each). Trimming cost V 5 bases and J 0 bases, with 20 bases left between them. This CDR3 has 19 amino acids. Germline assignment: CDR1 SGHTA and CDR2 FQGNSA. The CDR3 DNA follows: TGTGCCAGCAGCCTAGGGGGGATAGTATCAAGCTCTGGGGCCAACGTCCTGACTTTC. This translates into CASSLGGIVSSSGANVLTF. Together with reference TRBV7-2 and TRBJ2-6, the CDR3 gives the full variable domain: GAGVSQSPSNKVTEKGKDVELRCDPISGHTALYWYRQSLGQGLEFLIYFQGNSAPDKSGLPSDRFSAERTGGSVSTLTIQRTQQEDSAVYLCASSLGGIVSSSGANVLTFGAGSRLTVL.

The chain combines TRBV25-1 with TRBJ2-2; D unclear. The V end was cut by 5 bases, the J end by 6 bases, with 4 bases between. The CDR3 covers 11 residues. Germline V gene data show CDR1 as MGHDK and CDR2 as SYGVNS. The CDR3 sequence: CASSKAGELFF. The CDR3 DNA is TGTGCCAGCAGTAAGGCCGGGGAGCTGTTTTTT.

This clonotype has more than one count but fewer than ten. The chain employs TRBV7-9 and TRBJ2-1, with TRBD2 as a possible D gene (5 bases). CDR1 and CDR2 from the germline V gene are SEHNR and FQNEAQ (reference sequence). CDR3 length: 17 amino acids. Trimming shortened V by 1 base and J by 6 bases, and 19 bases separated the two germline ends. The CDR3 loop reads CASSLGGAVESGNEQFF. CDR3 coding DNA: TGTGCCAGCAGCTTAGGGGGAGCGGTGGAGTCGGGCAATGAGCAGTTCTTC. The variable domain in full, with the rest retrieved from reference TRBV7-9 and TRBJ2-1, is DTGVSQNPRHKITKRGQNVTFRCDPISEHNRLYWYRQTLGQGPEFLTYFQNEAQLEKSRLLSDRFSAERPKGSFSTLEIQRTEQGDSAMYLCASSLGGAVESGNEQFFGPGTRLTVL.

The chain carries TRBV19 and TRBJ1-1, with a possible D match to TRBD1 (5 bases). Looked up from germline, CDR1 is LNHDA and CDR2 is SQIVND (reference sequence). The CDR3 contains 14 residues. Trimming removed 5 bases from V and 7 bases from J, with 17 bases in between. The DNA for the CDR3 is TGTGCCAGTAGTTCCGGGACGGTCGAGCTTGAAGCTTTCTTT. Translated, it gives CASSSGTVELEAFF.

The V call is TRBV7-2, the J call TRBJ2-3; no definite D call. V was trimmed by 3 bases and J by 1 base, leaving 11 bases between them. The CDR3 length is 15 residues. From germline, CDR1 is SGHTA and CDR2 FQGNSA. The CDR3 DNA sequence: TGTGCCAGCAGCTTTGGAGTCCCCGGCACAGATACGCAGTATTTT. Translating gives CASSFGVPGTDTQYF.

CDR3 sequence: CASSGFGSNTEAFF. The CDR3 DNA sequence: TGTGCCAGCAGCGGGTTCGGGTCGAACACTGAAGCTTTCTTT. This chain uses TRBV7-2 with TRBJ1-1; D remains ambiguous. The CDR3 has 14 residues. The ends were cut back, 5 bases at V and 1 base at J, with 11 bases in the middle. The germline V gene has CDR1 SGHTA and CDR2 FQGNSA.

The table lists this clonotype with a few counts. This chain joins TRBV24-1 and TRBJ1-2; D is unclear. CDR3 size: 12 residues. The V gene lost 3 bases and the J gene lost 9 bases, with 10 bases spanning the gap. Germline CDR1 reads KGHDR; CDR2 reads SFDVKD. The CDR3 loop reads CATSDVGISYTF. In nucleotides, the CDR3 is TGTGCCACCAGTGATGTAGGAATCAGCTACACCTTC.

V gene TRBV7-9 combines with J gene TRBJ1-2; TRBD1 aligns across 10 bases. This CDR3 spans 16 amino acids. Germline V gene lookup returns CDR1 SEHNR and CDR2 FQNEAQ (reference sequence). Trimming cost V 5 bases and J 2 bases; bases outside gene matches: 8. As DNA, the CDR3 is TGTGCCAGCAGCCCGGGGACAGGGGAAGGGAACTATGGCTACACCTTC. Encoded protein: CASSPGTGEGNYGYTF.

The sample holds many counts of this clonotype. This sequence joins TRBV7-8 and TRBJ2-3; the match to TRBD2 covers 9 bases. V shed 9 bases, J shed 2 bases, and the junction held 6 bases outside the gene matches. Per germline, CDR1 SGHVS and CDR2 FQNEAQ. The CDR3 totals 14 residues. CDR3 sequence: CASTLAGFTDTQYF. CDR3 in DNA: TGTGCCAGTACGCTAGCGGGATTCACAGATACGCAGTATTTT.

The CDR3 DNA reads as TGTGCCATCAGCGGAGATCTAGCGGGAGGGTACGAGCAGTACTTC. It translates to CAISGDLAGGYEQYF. The gene calls are TRBV10-3 and TRBJ2-7; 12 bases match TRBD2. Per the germline V gene, CDR1 is ENHRY and CDR2 is SYGVKD. The V segment lost 6 bases and the J segment 4 bases; nucleotides outside the gene matches: 7. This CDR3 is 15 amino acids long.

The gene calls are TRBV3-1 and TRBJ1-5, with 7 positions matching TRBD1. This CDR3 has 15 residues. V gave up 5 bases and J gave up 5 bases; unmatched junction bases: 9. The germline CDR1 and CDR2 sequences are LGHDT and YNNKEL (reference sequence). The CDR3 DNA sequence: TGTGCCAGCAGCACGCACCCAGGGGGGGATCAGCCCCAGCATTTT. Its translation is CASSTHPGGDQPQHF.

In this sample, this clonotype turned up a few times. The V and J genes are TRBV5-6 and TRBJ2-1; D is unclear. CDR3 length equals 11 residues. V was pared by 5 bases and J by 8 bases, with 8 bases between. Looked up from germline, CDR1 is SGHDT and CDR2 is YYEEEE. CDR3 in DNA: TGTGCCAGCAGGCTAAGGGATGAGCAGTTCTTC. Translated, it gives CASRLRDEQFF.

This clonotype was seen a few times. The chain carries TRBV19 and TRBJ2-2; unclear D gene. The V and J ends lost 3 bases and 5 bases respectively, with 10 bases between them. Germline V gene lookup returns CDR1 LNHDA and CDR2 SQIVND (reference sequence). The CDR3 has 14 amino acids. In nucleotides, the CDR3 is TGTGCCAGTAGTATGGGCGTTAATACCGGGGAGCTGTTTTTT. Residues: CASSMGVNTGELFF. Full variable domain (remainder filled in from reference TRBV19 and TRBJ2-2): DGGITQSPKYLFRKEGQNVTLSCEQNLNHDAMYWYRQDPGQGLRLIYYSQIVNDFQKGDIAEGYSVSREKKESFPLTVTSAQKNPTAFYLCASSMGVNTGELFFGEGSRLTVL.

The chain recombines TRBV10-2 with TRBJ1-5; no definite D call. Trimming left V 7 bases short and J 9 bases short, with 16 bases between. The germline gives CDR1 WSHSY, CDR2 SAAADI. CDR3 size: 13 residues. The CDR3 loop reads CASTPQGPRPQHF. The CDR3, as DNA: TGCGCCAGCACTCCCCAAGGTCCCCGGCCCCAGCATTTT.

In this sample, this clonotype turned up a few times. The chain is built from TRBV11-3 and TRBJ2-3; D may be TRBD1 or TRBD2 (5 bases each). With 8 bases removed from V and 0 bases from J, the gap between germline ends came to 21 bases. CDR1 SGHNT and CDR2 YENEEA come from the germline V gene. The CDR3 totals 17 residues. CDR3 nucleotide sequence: TGTGCCAGCGAGAGGGGAGATAACTTTCCTAGCACAGATACGCAGTATTTT. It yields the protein CASERGDNFPSTDTQYF.

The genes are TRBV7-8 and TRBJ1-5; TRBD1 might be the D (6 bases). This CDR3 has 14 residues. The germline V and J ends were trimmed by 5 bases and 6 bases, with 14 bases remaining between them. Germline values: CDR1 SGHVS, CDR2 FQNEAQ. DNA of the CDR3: TGTGCCAGCAGCCAAGGGGGGGGGGCTCAGCCCCAGCATTTT. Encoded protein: CASSQGGGAQPQHF.